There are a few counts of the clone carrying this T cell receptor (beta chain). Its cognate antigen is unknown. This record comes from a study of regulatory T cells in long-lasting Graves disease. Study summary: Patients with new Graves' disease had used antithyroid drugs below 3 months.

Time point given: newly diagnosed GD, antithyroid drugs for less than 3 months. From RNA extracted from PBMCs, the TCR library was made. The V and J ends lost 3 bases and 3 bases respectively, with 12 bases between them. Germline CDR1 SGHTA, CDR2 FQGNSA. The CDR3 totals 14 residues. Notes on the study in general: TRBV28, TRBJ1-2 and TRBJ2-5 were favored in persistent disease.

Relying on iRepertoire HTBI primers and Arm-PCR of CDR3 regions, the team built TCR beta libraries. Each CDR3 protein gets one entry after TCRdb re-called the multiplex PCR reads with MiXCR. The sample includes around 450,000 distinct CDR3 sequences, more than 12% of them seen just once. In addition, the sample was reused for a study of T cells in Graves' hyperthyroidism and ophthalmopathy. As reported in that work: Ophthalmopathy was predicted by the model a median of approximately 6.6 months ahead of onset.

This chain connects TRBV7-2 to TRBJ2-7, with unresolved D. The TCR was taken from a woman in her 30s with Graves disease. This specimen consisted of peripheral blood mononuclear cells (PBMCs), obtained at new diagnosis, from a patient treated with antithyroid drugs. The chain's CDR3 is CASSFPPGNYEQYF. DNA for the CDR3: TGTGCCAGCAGCTTCCCCCCGGGCAACTACGAGCAGTACTTC.